The 7 T cell receptor beta chains below were found in one sample sequenced in a study of shared clonotypes between healthy human individuals. Assay used: immunoSEQ multiplex PCR; TCRdb lists only in-frame clones, some missing. This repertoire shows about 2.3 million clones, 85% to 95% found once; its top ten account for 0.37%. Sequencing input: naive CD4+ T cells from PBMCs. The subset here: CD45RA+ positively selected. All receptors come from a man younger than 30 in good health. Some clones in this sample may be carry-over from other donors' samples.

V usage is TRBV6-1 and J usage is TRBJ1-1, with 8 nucleotides matching TRBD1. V shed 1 base and J 2 bases; nucleotides not matched to a gene: 21. Germline assignment: CDR1 MNHNS and CDR2 SASEGT. The CDR3 sequence is 21 residues long. As DNA, the CDR3 is TGTGCCAGCAGTGAAGACCCTCAGGGGGCGGGATTCCTGGCCCTAAACACTGAAGCTTTCTTT. Translating gives CASSEDPQGAGFLALNTEAFF.

As regards this clone: The same CDR3 also results from other DNA sequences found in this sample. CDR3 DNA: TGTGCCTGGAGTACAGGGGGGAATTCACCCCTCCACTTT. Translated, it gives CAWSTGGNSPLHF. The chain uses TRBV30 and TRBJ1-6; 8 bases agree with TRBD1. V trimming: 2 bases; J trimming: 7 bases; junction bases outside the gene matches: 1. The CDR3 contains 13 residues. Looked up from germline, CDR1 is GTSNPN and CDR2 is SVGIG (reference sequence).

The V call is TRBV30, the J call TRBJ2-5; 10 bases map to TRBD2. This CDR3 comprises 14 residues. The junction had 7 bases not matched to a gene; V was cut back by 4 bases and J by 5 bases. Per the germline V gene, CDR1 is GTSNPN and CDR2 is SVGIG (reference sequence). CDR3 protein: CAWTSSGGEETQYF. In nucleotides, the CDR3 is TGTGCCTGGACCTCCAGCGGGGGGGAGGAGACCCAGTACTTC.

The J gene is TRBJ1-1, the V gene TRBV28; 7 bases are shared with TRBD1. The CDR3 extends over 14 amino acids. CDR1 and CDR2 (germline): MDHEN, SYDVKM. Trimming at V came to 6 bases and at J to 1 base, leaving 5 bases not matched to a gene. DNA for the CDR3: TGTGCCAGCAGACTACAGGGGCCGAACACTGAAGCTTTCTTT. Protein: CASRLQGPNTEAFF. Full variable domain (missing parts from reference TRBV28 and TRBJ1-1): DVKVTQSSRYLVKRTGEKVFLECVQDMDHENMFWYRQDPGLGLRLIYFSYDVKMKEKGDIPEGYSVSREKKERFSLILESASTNQTSMYLCASRLQGPNTEAFFGQGTRLTVV.

This chain links TRBV9 with TRBJ2-3; TRBD2 matches at 14 bases. The CDR3 spans 16 residues. From germline, CDR1 is SGDLS and CDR2 YYNGEE. The ends lost 3 bases at V and 3 bases at J; junction bases unmatched: 3. The CDR3: CASSGGTSGRTDTQYF. DNA for the CDR3: TGTGCCAGCAGCGGAGGGACTAGCGGGAGAACAGATACGCAGTATTTT.

The V and J genes are TRBV5-1 and TRBJ2-2; 8 nucleotides align to TRBD1. The CDR3 is 15 amino acids. J gave up 4 bases and V 3 bases, and 5 bases lay outside the gene matches. In germline, CDR1 is SGHRS, CDR2 YFSETQ. CDR3 coding DNA: TGCGCCAGCAGCTGGCAGGGGGCGGGCACCGGGGAGCTGTTTTTT. Its protein product is CASSWQGAGTGELFF.

The chain employs TRBV6-5 and TRBJ2-1; D might be TRBD2 (6 bases). CDR1 MNHEY and CDR2 SVGAGI come from the germline V gene. Trimming shortened V by 6 bases and J by 4 bases, and 13 bases separated the two germline ends. This CDR3 contains 14 residues. CDR3 sequence: CASSRPGVYNEQFF. CDR3 coding DNA: TGTGCCAGCAGCCGCCCGGGGGTTTACAATGAGCAGTTCTTC.